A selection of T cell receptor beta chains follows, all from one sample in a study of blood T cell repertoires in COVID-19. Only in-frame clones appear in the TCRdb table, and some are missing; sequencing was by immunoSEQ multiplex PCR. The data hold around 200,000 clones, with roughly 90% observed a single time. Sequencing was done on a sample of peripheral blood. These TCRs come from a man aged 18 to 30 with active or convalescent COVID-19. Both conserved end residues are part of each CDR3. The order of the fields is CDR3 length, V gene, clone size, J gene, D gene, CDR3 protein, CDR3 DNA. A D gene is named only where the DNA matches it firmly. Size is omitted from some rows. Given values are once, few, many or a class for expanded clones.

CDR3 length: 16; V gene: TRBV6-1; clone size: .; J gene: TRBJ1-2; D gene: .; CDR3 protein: CASSESFMESSRGYTF; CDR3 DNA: TGTGCCAGCAGTGAATCCTTTATGGAGTCATCGCGTGGCTACACCTTC
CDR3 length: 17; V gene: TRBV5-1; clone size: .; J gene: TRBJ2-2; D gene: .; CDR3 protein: CASSISLSGGNTGELFF; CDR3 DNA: TGCGCCAGCAGCATAAGTCTTAGCGGAGGGAACACCGGGGAGCTGTTTTTT
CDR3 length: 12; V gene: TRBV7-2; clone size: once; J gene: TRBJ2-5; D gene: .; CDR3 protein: CASSQDRETQYF; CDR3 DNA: TGTGCCAGCAGCCAGGACAGAGAGACCCAGTACTTC
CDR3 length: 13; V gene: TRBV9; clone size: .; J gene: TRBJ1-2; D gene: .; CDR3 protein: CASTKGANYGYTF; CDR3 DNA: TGTGCCAGCACAAAGGGGGCTAACTATGGCTACACCTTC
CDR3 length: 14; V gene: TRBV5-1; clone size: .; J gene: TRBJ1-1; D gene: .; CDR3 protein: CASSLGSGNTEAFF; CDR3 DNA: TGCGCCAGCAGCTTGGGGTCAGGGAACACTGAAGCTTTCTTT
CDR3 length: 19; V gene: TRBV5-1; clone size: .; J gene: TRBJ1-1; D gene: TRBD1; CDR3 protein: CASSLEGQGAIVKNTEAFF; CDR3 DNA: TGCGCCAGCAGCTTGGAGGGACAGGGGGCAATCGTTAAGAACACTGAAGCTTTCTTT
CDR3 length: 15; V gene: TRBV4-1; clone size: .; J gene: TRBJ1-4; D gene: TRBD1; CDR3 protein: CASSQLETGRGKLFF; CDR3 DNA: TGCGCCAGCAGCCAACTGGAGACAGGGCGAGGAAAACTGTTTTTT
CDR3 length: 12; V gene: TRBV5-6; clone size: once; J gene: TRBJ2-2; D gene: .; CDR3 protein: CASSFRGRELFF; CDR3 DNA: TGTGCCAGCAGCTTTAGGGGAAGGGAGCTGTTTTTT
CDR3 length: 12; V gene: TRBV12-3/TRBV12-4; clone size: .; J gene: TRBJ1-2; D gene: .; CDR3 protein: CASSPINYGYTF; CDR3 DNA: TGTGCCAGCAGTCCCATTAACTATGGCTACACCTTC
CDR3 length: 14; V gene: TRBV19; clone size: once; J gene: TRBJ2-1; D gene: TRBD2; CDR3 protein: CASKPSGPVDEQFF; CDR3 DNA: TGTGCCAGTAAACCTAGCGGGCCTGTGGATGAGCAGTTCTTC
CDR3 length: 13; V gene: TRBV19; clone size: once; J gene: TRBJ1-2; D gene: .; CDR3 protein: CASSNVGAYGYTF; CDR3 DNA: TGTGCCAGTAGTAATGTGGGGGCCTATGGCTACACCTTC
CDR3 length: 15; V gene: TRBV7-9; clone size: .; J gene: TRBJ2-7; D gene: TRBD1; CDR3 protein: CASSQRTGGSYEQYF; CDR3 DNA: TGTGCCAGCAGCCAAAGGACAGGGGGTTCCTACGAGCAGTACTTC
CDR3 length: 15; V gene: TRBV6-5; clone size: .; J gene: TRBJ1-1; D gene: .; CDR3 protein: CASSQRQAGNTEAFF; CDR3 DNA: TGTGCCAGCAGTCAACGACAGGCGGGTAACACTGAAGCTTTCTTT
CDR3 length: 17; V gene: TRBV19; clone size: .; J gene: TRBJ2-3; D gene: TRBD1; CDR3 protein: CASSLSIWGQGSDTQYF; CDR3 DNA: TGTGCCAGTAGTCTGTCGATATGGGGACAGGGGTCGGATACGCAGTATTTT
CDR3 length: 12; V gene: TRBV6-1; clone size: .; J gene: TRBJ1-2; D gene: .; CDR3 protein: CASSDRGYGYTF; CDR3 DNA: TGTGCCAGCAGTGACAGGGGCTATGGCTACACCTTC
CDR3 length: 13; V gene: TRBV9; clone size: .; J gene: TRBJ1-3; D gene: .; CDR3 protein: CASSVALGDTIYF; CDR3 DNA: TGTGCCAGCAGCGTAGCGCTAGGCGACACCATATATTTT
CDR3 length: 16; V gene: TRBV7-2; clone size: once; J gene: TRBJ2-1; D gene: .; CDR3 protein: CASSFRGPSSYNEQFF; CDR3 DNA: TGTGCCAGCAGCTTTAGGGGCCCGAGCTCCTACAATGAGCAGTTCTTC
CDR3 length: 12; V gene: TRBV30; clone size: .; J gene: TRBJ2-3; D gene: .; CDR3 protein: CAWSRLTDTQYF; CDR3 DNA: TGTGCCTGGAGCCGACTCACAGATACGCAGTATTTT
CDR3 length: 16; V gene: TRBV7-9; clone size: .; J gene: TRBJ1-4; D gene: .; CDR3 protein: CASSSTLQGANEKLFF; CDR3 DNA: TGTGCCAGCAGCTCCACATTACAGGGTGCTAATGAAAAACTGTTTTTT
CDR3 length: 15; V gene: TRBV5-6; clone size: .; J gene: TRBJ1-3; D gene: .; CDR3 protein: CASSLIGSRGNTIYF; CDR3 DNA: TGTGCCAGCAGCTTGATTGGGAGTCGGGGAAACACCATATATTTT
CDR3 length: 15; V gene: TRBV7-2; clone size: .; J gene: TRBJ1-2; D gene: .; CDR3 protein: CASSLGWREIGGYTF; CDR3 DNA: TGTGCCAGCAGCTTAGGCTGGAGGGAAATTGGTGGCTACACCTTC
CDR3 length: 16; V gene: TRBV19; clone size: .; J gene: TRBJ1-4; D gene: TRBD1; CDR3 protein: CASSRTPGQGNEKLFF; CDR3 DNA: TGTGCCAGTAGTAGAACTCCGGGACAGGGGAATGAAAAACTGTTTTTT
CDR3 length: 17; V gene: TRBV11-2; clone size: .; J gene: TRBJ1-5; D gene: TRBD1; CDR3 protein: CASSLDPGTGGNQPQHF; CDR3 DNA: TGTGCCAGCAGCTTAGATCCCGGGACAGGCGGCAATCAGCCCCAGCATTTT
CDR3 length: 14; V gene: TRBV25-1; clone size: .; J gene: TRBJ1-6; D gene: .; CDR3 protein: CASGAGLDNSPLHF; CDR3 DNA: TGTGCCAGCGGGGCCGGGCTCGATAACTCACCCCTCCACTTT
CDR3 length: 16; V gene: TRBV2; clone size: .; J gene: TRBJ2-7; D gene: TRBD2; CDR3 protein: CASSELTSGSSGEQYF; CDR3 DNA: TGTGCCAGCAGTGAATTAACTAGCGGGAGTTCGGGCGAGCAGTACTTC
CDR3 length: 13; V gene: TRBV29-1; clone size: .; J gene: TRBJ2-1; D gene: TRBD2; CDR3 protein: CSVASGSREEQFF; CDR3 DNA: TGCAGCGTTGCGAGCGGGAGTCGCGAGGAGCAGTTCTTC
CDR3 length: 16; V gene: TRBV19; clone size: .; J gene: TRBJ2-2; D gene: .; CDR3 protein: CASSITGHTNTGELFF; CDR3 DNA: TGTGCCAGTAGTATCACAGGACACACGAACACCGGGGAGCTGTTTTTT
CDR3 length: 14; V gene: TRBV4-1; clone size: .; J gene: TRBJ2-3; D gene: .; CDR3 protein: CASSQGAQSITQYF; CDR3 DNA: TGCGCCAGCAGCCAAGGGGCCCAATCGATTACGCAGTATTTT
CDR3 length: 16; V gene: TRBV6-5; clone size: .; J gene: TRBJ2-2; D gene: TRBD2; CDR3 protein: CASSYTAGGPAGELFF; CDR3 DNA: TGTGCCAGCAGTTACACGGCGGGAGGGCCCGCCGGGGAGCTGTTTTTT
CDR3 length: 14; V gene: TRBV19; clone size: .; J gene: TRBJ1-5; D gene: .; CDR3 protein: CASSLTRGEQPQHF; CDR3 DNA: TGTGCCAGTAGTCTAACCCGGGGTGAACAGCCCCAGCATTTT
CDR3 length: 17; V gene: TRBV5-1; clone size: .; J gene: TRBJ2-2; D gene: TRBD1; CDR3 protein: CASRRTGGWEDTGELFF; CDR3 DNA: TGCGCCAGCAGAAGGACAGGGGGCTGGGAAGACACCGGGGAGCTGTTTTTT
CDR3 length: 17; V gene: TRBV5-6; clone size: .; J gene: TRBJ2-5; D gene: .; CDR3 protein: CASSALQKGVREETQYF; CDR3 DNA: TGTGCCAGCAGCGCCTTGCAAAAGGGGGTAAGGGAAGAGACCCAGTACTTC
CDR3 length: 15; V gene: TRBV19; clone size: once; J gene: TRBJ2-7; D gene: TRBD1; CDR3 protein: CASSIGQGASYEQYF; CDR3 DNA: TGTGCCAGTAGTATAGGACAGGGGGCGAGCTACGAGCAGTACTTC
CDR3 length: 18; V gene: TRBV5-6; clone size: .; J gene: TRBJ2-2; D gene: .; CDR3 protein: CASSLVRRRVAGSGELFF; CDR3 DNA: TGTGCCAGCAGCTTGGTTCGTCGGCGGGTGGCGGGATCCGGGGAGCTGTTTTTT
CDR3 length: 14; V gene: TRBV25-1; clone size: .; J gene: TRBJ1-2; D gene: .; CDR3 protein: CASSEPGVPYGYTF; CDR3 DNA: TGTGCCAGCAGTGAACCAGGGGTGCCCTATGGCTACACCTTC
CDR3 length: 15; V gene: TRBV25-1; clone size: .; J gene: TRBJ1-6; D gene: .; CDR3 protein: CASSEYNSYNSPLHF; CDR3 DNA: TGTGCCAGCAGTGAATACAACTCCTATAATTCACCCCTCCACTTT
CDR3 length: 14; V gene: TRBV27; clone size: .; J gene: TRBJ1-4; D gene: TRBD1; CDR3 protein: CASGQGQNNEKLFF; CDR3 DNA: TGTGCCAGCGGACAGGGGCAGAATAATGAAAAACTGTTTTTT
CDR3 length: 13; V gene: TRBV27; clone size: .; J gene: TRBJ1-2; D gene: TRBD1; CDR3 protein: CASSTGQGFGYTF; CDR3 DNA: TGTGCCAGCAGTACAGGACAGGGGTTTGGCTACACCTTC
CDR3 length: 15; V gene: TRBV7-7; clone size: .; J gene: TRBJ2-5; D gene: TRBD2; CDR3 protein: CASSLGTSGVETQYF; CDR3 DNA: TGTGCCAGCAGCTTAGGGACTAGCGGGGTAGAGACCCAGTACTTC
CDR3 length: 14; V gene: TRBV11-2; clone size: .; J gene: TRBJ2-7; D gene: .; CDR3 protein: CASSLLAAVYEQYF; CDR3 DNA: TGTGCCAGCAGCTTACTAGCAGCTGTCTACGAGCAGTACTTC
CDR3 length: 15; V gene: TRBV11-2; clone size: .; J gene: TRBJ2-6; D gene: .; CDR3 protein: CASSSDGAGANVLTF; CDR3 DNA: TGTGCCAGCAGCTCCGATGGAGCTGGGGCCAACGTCCTGACTTTC
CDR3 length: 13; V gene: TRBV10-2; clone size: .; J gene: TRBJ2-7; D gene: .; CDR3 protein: CASRAPGIYEQYF; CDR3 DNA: TGCGCCAGCAGAGCCCCCGGGATCTACGAGCAGTACTTC
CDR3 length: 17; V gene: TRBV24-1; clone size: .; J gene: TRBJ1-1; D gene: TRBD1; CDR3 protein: CATSEGQGRGENTEAFF; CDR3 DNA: TGTGCCACCAGTGAGGGACAGGGTCGGGGAGAGAACACTGAAGCTTTCTTT
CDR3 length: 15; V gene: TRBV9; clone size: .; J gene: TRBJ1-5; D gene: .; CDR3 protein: CASSVGGQGNQPQHF; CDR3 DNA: TGTGCCAGCAGCGTAGGAGGGCAGGGCAATCAGCCCCAGCATTTT
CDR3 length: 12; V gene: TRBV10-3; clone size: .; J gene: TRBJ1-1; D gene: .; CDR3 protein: CAISEPRSEAFF; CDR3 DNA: TGTGCCATCAGTGAGCCCCGGTCTGAAGCTTTCTTT
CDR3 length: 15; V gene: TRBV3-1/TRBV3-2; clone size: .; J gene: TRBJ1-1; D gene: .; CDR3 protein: CASSQDKQTNTEAFF; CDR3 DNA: TGTGCCAGCAGCCAAGATAAACAGACGAACACTGAAGCTTTCTTT
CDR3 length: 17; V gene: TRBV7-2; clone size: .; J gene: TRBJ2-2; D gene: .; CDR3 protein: CASSQRPDSQLSGELFF; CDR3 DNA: TGTGCCAGCAGCCAGAGGCCGGACAGTCAGCTTTCCGGGGAGCTGTTTTTT
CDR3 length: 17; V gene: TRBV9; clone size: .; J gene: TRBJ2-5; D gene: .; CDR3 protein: CASSVGPGGGAGETQYF; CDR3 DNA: TGTGCCAGCAGCGTAGGCCCCGGAGGGGGGGCGGGAGAGACCCAGTACTTC
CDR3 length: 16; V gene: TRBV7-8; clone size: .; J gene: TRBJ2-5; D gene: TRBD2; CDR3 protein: CASSLVSGGYQETQYF; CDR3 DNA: TGTGCCAGCAGCTTAGTTAGCGGGGGATACCAAGAGACCCAGTACTTC
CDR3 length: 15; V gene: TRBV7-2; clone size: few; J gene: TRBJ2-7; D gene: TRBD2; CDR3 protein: CASSLVAGAAAEQYF; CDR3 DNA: TGTGCCAGCAGCTTAGTTGCGGGAGCGGCGGCCGAGCAGTACTTC
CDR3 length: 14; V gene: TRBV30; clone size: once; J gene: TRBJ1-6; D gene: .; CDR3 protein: CAWSGGIANSPLHF; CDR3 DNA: TGTGCCTGGAGCGGGGGGATCGCCAATTCACCCCTCCACTTT
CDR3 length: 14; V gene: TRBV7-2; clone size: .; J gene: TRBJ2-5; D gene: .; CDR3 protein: CASSLTRNQETQYF; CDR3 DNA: TGTGCCAGCAGCTTAACCAGGAACCAAGAGACCCAGTACTTC
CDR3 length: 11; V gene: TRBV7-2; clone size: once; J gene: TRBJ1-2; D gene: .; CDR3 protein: CASSYDSHYTF; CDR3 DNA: TGTGCCAGCAGTTACGACAGCCACTACACCTTC